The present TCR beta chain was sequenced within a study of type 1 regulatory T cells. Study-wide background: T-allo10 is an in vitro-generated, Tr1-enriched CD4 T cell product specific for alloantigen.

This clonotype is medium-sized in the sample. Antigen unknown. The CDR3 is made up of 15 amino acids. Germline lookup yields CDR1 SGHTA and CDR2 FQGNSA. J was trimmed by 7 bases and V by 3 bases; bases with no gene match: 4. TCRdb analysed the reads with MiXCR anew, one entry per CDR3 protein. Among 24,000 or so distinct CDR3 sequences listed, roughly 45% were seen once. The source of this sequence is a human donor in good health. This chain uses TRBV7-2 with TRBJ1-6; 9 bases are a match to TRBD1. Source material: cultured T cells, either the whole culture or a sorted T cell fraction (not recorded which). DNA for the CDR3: TGTGCCAGCAGCTTGGGGACAGGGATAAATTCACCCCTCCACTTT. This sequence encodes CASSLGTGINSPLHF.